The rows below give T cell receptor beta chains drawn from one sample of a study of human T cells and chemical hapten exposure. Each CDR3 protein gets one entry after TCRdb re-called the RACE reads with MiXCR. The sample gives around 110,000 distinct CDR3 sequences, 12% of which show up once; over 1.1% is in the top ten. The material was whole blood, obtained in connection with sensitization to the hapten diphenylcyclopropenone (DPC). The receptors stem from a woman aged 45-60 years with alopecia areata. Some clones in this sample may be carry-over from other donors' samples. Both conserved end residues are part of each CDR3. D genes are given only for firm matches. The size of a clone is reported for some rows only, either as once, few or many, or as a class for expanded clones.

DNA: TGTGCCAGCTGCTCCACAGGCTACAATGAGCAGTTCTTC
CDR3: CASCSTGYNEQFF
V: TRBV2
size: -
D: -
J: TRBJ2-1

DNA: TGTGCCAGCAGTTTATATCGACAGACGAATTCATCCCTCCACTTT
CDR3: CASSLYRQTNSSLHF
V: TRBV28
size: -
D: -
J: TRBJ1-6

DNA: TGTGCCATCGGGACTCAAGAGGGAAAGACCCAGTACTTC
CDR3: CAIGTQEGKTQYF
V: TRBV10-3
size: many
D: -
J: TRBJ2-5

DNA: TGTGCCAGCAGTTTTGGAACGGGGGCAGATACGCAGTATTTT
CDR3: CASSFGTGADTQYF
V: TRBV28
size: once
D: -
J: TRBJ2-3

DNA: TGTGCCAGCAGTTACAAAGCAGGGGCCATGAACACTGAAGCTTTCTTT
CDR3: CASSYKAGAMNTEAFF
V: TRBV6-6
size: few
D: -
J: TRBJ1-1

DNA: TGCGCCAGCAGCTCCCGCATTACCGAGGATTATGGCTACACCTTC
CDR3: CASSSRITEDYGYTF
V: TRBV4-3
size: few
D: -
J: TRBJ1-2

DNA: TGTGCCAGCTCACCAAGTCGTGCAGGGGGATTTACTGAAGCTTTCTTT
CDR3: CASSPSRAGGFTEAFF
V: TRBV18
size: -
D: TRBD1
J: TRBJ1-1

DNA: TGTGCCAGCTCACCCAGAGGAGACCGTACAGTAGACTACACCTTC
CDR3: CASSPRGDRTVDYTF
V: TRBV18
size: many
D: -
J: TRBJ1-2

DNA: TGCAGCGTTGAAGACCCCGGGGATACGCAGTATTTT
CDR3: CSVEDPGDTQYF
V: TRBV29-1
size: many
D: -
J: TRBJ2-3

DNA: TGTGCCAGCAGAACCGGGACAGGCAGCCCTCAGCCCCAGCATTTT
CDR3: CASRTGTGSPQPQHF
V: TRBV12-3/TRBV12-4
size: -
D: TRBD1
J: TRBJ1-5

DNA: TGTGCCAGCAGCCCCGAGACGGTCCGGTTATTTGGCTACACCTTC
CDR3: CASSPETVRLFGYTF
V: TRBV28
size: many
D: -
J: TRBJ1-2

DNA: TGTGCCAGCTCTCCAACGAGGGATACGCAGTATTTT
CDR3: CASSPTRDTQYF
V: TRBV18
size: -
D: -
J: TRBJ2-3

DNA: TGTGCCAGCAGTGTGATAGCGGGGGGGATCTACAATGAGCAGTTCTTC
CDR3: CASSVIAGGIYNEQFF
V: TRBV2
size: -
D: TRBD2
J: TRBJ2-1

DNA: TGTGCCAGCAGCCTTAGGGGGGCTGATGGCTACACCTTC
CDR3: CASSLRGADGYTF
V: TRBV3-1
size: few
D: -
J: TRBJ1-2

DNA: TGTGCCAGCGGCTTGTTAGGGAATGATTACAATGAGCAGTTCTTC
CDR3: CASGLLGNDYNEQFF
V: TRBV12-3/TRBV12-4
size: many
D: -
J: TRBJ2-1

DNA: TGTGCCAGCAGTTTTAGGGCAGGGGGCAACTATGGCTACACCTTC
CDR3: CASSFRAGGNYGYTF
V: TRBV27
size: many
D: TRBD1
J: TRBJ1-2

DNA: TGTGCCAGCAGGAGCGGGGGTCGGCACGAGCAGTACTTC
CDR3: CASRSGGRHEQYF
V: TRBV28
size: -
D: TRBD2
J: TRBJ2-7

DNA: TGTGCCAGCAGCTTAGCTCGCAACCTAGCGGCAGGAAGCTCCTACAATGAGCAGTTCTTC
CDR3: CASSLARNLAAGSSYNEQFF
V: TRBV7-6
size: -
D: TRBD2
J: TRBJ2-1

DNA: TGTGCCAGCAGTGAAAATCTAGCGGGGACAAAGAAACAAGAGACCCAGTACTTC
CDR3: CASSENLAGTKKQETQYF
V: TRBV2
size: few
D: TRBD2
J: TRBJ2-5

DNA: TGTGCCAGCAGCGTTTCCTCTTTTTCCAGGGGTCGAACTTCACCCCTCCACTTT
CDR3: CASSVSSFSRGRTSPLHF
V: TRBV9
size: few
D: -
J: TRBJ1-6

DNA: TGTGCCAGCAGCTTAGAGTACGAGCAGTACTTC
CDR3: CASSLEYEQYF
V: TRBV11-2
size: many
D: -
J: TRBJ2-7

DNA: TGTGCCAGCAGTGACTCGCTCAGGGGGCGCGACGACGAGCAGTACTTC
CDR3: CASSDSLRGRDDEQYF
V: TRBV6-4
size: many
D: TRBD1
J: TRBJ2-7

DNA: TGCGCCAGCAGCTTGGGTGCGGGAGGGCCGCTCTATGAGCAGTTCTTC
CDR3: CASSLGAGGPLYEQFF
V: TRBV5-1
size: -
D: TRBD2
J: TRBJ2-1

DNA: TGTGCCAGCAGCTGGATGGAGAACACTGAAGCTTTCTTT
CDR3: CASSWMENTEAFF
V: TRBV5-4
size: many
D: -
J: TRBJ1-1

DNA: TGTGCCATCAGATCCGGGGCCCGTCAAGAGACCCAGTACTTC
CDR3: CAIRSGARQETQYF
V: TRBV10-3
size: many
D: -
J: TRBJ2-5

DNA: TGCGCCAGCAGCGACAGGGGAAGTCAAGAGACCCAGTACTTC
CDR3: CASSDRGSQETQYF
V: TRBV4-3
size: few
D: TRBD1
J: TRBJ2-5

DNA: TGTGCCAGCAGCTCCGACGGTTTGGGTGAGCAGTTCTTC
CDR3: CASSSDGLGEQFF
V: TRBV7-2
size: -
D: -
J: TRBJ2-1

DNA: TGTGCCAGCAGCGTGACAGGACGAGAAAAACTGTTTTTT
CDR3: CASSVTGREKLFF
V: TRBV5-6
size: many
D: -
J: TRBJ1-4

DNA: TGTGCCAGCAGTTATGGCAGGGCAGCTAACTATGGCTACACCTTC
CDR3: CASSYGRAANYGYTF
V: TRBV6-5
size: -
D: -
J: TRBJ1-2